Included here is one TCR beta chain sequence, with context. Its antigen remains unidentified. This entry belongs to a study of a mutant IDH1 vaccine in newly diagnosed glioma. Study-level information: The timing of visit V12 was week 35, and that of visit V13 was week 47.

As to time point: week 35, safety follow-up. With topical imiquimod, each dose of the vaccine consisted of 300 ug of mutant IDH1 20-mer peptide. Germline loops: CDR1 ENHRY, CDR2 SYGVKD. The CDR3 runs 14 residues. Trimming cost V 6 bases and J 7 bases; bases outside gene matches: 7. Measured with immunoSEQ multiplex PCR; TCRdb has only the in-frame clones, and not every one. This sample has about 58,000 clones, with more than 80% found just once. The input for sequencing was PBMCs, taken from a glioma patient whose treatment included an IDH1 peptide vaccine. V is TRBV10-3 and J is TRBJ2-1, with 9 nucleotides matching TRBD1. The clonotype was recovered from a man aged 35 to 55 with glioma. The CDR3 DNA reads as TGTGCCATCAGCCCGGGACAGGGAAAGAATGAGCAGTTCTTC. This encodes CAISPGQGKNEQFF.